This record concerns one T cell receptor beta chain sequence. Sequenced by immunoSEQ multiplex PCR; TCRdb stores in-frame clones only, minus some. Of approximately 160,000 clones listed, about 91% are singletons. V was pared by 7 bases and J by 2 bases, with 16 bases between. The length of the CDR3 is 15 residues. The germline CDR1 and CDR2 sequences are WSHSY and SAAADI. These data are taken from a study of T cell responses to AZD1222 COVID-19 vaccine. The sequence derives from an adult in good health. The chain links TRBV10-2 to TRBJ2-3; D is possibly TRBD1 (5 bases). The material was peripheral blood, obtained on day 0 of MenACWY control vaccination. Written as DNA, the CDR3 is TGCGCCAGCAAGGCTGCGGTAGGGGCCACAGATACGCAGTATTTT. Translated: CASKAAVGATDTQYF.